This T cell receptor (beta chain) came from a study of identical twins. This clonotype came up a few times. MiXCR, run by TCRdb on the 5' RACE reads, gives a single entry per CDR3 protein. The data contain about 530,000 distinct CDR3 sequences, over 12% of them singletons. The germline gives CDR1 SGHDN, CDR2 FVKESK. The V and J ends lost 0 bases and 5 bases respectively, with 15 bases between them. The CDR3 is 16 amino acids. These sequences were also reported in another study, on yellow fever vaccine responses in identical twins. That work states: On the reported evidence, twins' vaccine T cell responses seemed partly convergent and partly personalized.

The sample taken for sequencing was CD4+ T cells sorted from blood. V gene TRBV14 combines with J gene TRBJ2-3; D call uncertain. This receptor was obtained from a woman aged 18-29 years in good health. For the CDR3, the DNA is TGTGCCAGCAGCCAAGATTATTGGGTCCGTAGAGATACGCAGTATTTT. Its translation: CASSQDYWVRRDTQYF.